The 21 T cell receptor beta chains below were found in one sample sequenced in a study of blood T cell repertoires in COVID-19. TCRdb's table, derived via immunoSEQ multiplex PCR, lists solely in-frame clones and lacks some. Among some 260,000 clones, roughly 88% were seen once, and the ten largest hold 2% to 2.5%. Sequencing was carried out using peripheral blood. These receptors came from a woman aged 40 to 49 who had recovered from COVID-19.

The rearrangement joins TRBV30 to TRBJ2-7; possible D gene TRBD2, 5 bases. V lost 0 bases and J lost 7, with 10 bases in between. Germline V gene data show CDR1 as GTSNPN and CDR2 as SVGIG (reference sequence). The CDR3 has 12 amino acids. The CDR3 DNA follows: TGTGCCTGGAGTGTACGAAGAGGGGAGCAGTACTTC. Encoded protein: CAWSVRRGEQYF.

The J gene is TRBJ2-7, the V gene TRBV6-5; D may be TRBD1 (6 bases). CDR1 is MNHEY, CDR2 SVGAGI, per germline. Trimming took 0 bases from V and 2 from J, leaving 11 bases between them. This CDR3 comprises 15 residues. CDR3 bases: TGTGCCAGCAGTTACTCGGCAGGGGAAGCCTACGAGCAGTACTTC. Protein product: CASSYSAGEAYEQYF.

The V gene is TRBV28, the J gene TRBJ1-3, with 8 bases matching TRBD1. Germline V lookup: CDR1 MDHEN, CDR2 SYDVKM. V lost 10 bases, J lost 2 bases, and 4 bases stayed unmatched. CDR3 length: 13 residues. CDR3 amino acids: CATWTGPGNTIYF. For the CDR3, the DNA is TGTGCCACTTGGACAGGGCCTGGAAACACCATATATTTT.

The chain is built from TRBV29-1 and TRBJ1-1; no definite D call. V shed 4 bases and J shed 5 bases, with 17 bases lying between them. The CDR3 has 14 residues. CDR1 and CDR2 (germline): SQVTM, ANQGSEA. This CDR3 reads CSVGTNTGGTEAFF. The CDR3, as DNA: TGCAGCGTTGGCACCAACACTGGCGGTACTGAAGCTTTCTTT.

The chain carries TRBV6-2 or TRBV6-3 and TRBJ2-1; 8 nucleotides line up with TRBD2. The CDR3 sequence is 16 residues long. With V trimmed by 1 base and J by 9 bases, 11 bases remained unmatched. Germline V lookup: CDR1 MNHEY, CDR2 SVGEGT. CDR3 sequence: CASSYFISGSAREQFF. The CDR3 nucleotides are TGTGCCAGCAGTTACTTCATAAGCGGGAGCGCACGTGAGCAGTTCTTC.

The V and J genes are TRBV18 and TRBJ2-5; 15 positions match TRBD2. Germline loops: CDR1 KGHSH, CDR2 LQKENI. This CDR3 is 15 amino acids long. Unmatched junction bases numbered 2, after V lost 6 bases and J lost 3 bases. Here the CDR3 DNA reads TGTGCCAGCTCCCGGACTAGCGGGGGGGAAGAGACCCAGTACTTC. It specifies CASSRTSGGEETQYF.

V and J are TRBV18 and TRBJ2-5; D not resolved. CDR1 and CDR2 from the germline V gene are KGHSH and LQKENI. Trimming removed 10 bases at V and 0 bases at J, with 15 bases between. This CDR3 region has 14 residues. CDR3 nucleotide sequence: TGTGCCACCACCACCCTCGGGTACCAAGAGACCCAGTACTTC. This sequence encodes CATTTLGYQETQYF.

The rearrangement joins TRBV5-4 to TRBJ1-2; 12 bases agree with TRBD1. Germline V gene data show CDR1 as SGHNT and CDR2 as YYREEE (reference sequence). This CDR3 region has 17 residues. V shed 4 bases, J shed 7 bases, and the junction held 14 bases outside the gene matches. This CDR3 is CASSLPGSGQGAVGYTF. The CDR3 coding sequence is TGTGCCAGCAGCCTCCCTGGGTCGGGACAGGGGGCGGTTGGCTACACCTTC. Combining the CDR3 with reference TRBV5-4 and TRBJ1-2 gives the whole variable domain ETGVTQSPTHLIKTRGQQVTLRCSSQSGHNTVSWYQQALGQGPQFIFQYYREEENGRGNFPPRFSGLQFPNYSSELNVNALELDDSALYLCASSLPGSGQGAVGYTFGSGTRLTVV.

This clone has only a few counts. The chain has TRBV13 and TRBJ1-2; 9 positions agree with TRBD1. Germline values: CDR1 PRHDT, CDR2 FYEKMQ (reference sequence). CDR3 length: 16 amino acids. J lost 5 bases, V lost 5 bases, and 12 bases had no gene match. The CDR3 sequence is CASSQGQGMLRYGYTF. The CDR3 nucleotides are TGTGCCAGCAGCCAGGGACAGGGAATGCTGAGATATGGCTACACCTTC.

This rearrangement joins TRBV5-1 to TRBJ2-3, with 12 bases lining up with TRBD2. In germline, CDR1 is SGHRS, CDR2 YFSETQ. With 0 bases clipped from V and 2 bases from J, the junction kept 10 bases outside the gene matches. The CDR3 runs 19 residues. The CDR3 bases are TGCGCCAGCAGCTTGGCTCTAGCGGGGGGGCGACGCGACACAGATACGCAGTATTTT. This encodes CASSLALAGGRRDTDTQYF.

This clone has just one count. The chain joins TRBV5-1 to TRBJ2-1, with TRBD2 identical over 14 bases. Germline values: CDR1 SGHRS, CDR2 YFSETQ. The CDR3 consists of 20 residues. The trim removed 4 bases at V and 9 bases at J, leaving 21 bases unmatched. As DNA, the CDR3 is TGCGCCAGCAGCGCCGGACGGGGACTAGCGGGAGTGAGAACAGGGGCTGAGCAGTTCTTC. Translation: CASSAGRGLAGVRTGAEQFF.

The chain employs TRBV7-9 and TRBJ2-1, with D tentatively TRBD2 (5 bases). In germline, CDR1 is SEHNR, CDR2 FQNEAQ (reference sequence). V shed 4 bases and J shed 5 bases, with 18 bases lying between them. There are 16 residues in the CDR3. The CDR3 is CASSSWTRTINNEQFF. As DNA, the CDR3 is TGTGCCAGCAGCTCCTGGACTCGAACCATAAACAATGAGCAGTTCTTC.

This clone has ten or more counts. V and J are TRBV4-2 and TRBJ1-2; TRBD1 matches at 7 bases. Germline-derived CDR1 and CDR2 are LGHNA and YNFKEQ. The V gene end was trimmed by 1 base and the J gene end by 0 bases; junction bases not matched to a gene: 2. The CDR3 extends over 15 amino acids. For the CDR3, the DNA is TGTGCCAGCAGCCAAGGGGACAGCTCTAACTATGGCTACACCTTC. Amino acids: CASSQGDSSNYGYTF.

This clone appeared once. V usage is TRBV3-1 (or the pseudogene TRBV3-2) and J usage is TRBJ1-3, with D uncertain. The germline V gene encodes CDR1 LGHDT and CDR2 YNNKEL (reference sequence). The CDR3 contains 15 residues. Trimming pared 1 base from V and 4 bases from J, leaving 11 bases between. The chain's CDR3 is CASSQGIPGGNTIYF. The CDR3 DNA sequence: TGTGCCAGCAGCCAAGGGATCCCGGGGGGAAACACCATATATTTT.

As for this clone: Other DNA sequences in this sample translate to the same CDR3. The chain is built from TRBV12-3 or TRBV12-4 and TRBJ1-2, with no clear D. The CDR3 runs 13 residues. Trimming stripped 3 bases from V and 3 bases from J, with 8 bases between. CDR3: CASSLEGYYGYTF. The CDR3 nucleotides are TGTGCCAGCAGTTTGGAGGGATACTATGGCTACACCTTC.

The V gene is TRBV19, the J gene TRBJ2-7; 8 bases are a match to TRBD1. CDR3 size: 13 residues. Germline CDR1 reads LNHDA; CDR2 reads SQIVND (reference sequence). The J segment lost 4 bases and the V segment lost 8 bases, leaving 7 bases of the junction unmatched. This chain's CDR3 is CASSGGALYEQYF. DNA for the CDR3: TGTGCCAGTTCAGGGGGCGCTCTGTACGAGCAGTACTTC.

V and J are TRBV6-5 and TRBJ1-1; D remains unclear. V lost 0 bases, J lost 1 base, and 6 bases lay in between. The CDR3 covers 14 residues. In germline, CDR1 is MNHEY, CDR2 SVGAGI. For the CDR3, the DNA is TGTGCCAGCAGTTACTCTCGCAGGAACACTGAAGCTTTCTTT. It encodes CASSYSRRNTEAFF.

The chain recombines TRBV24-1 with TRBJ2-6; D perhaps matches TRBD1 (7 bases). The V and J ends lost 4 bases and 4 bases respectively, with 19 bases between them. The CDR3 loop spans 18 amino acids. CDR1 KGHDR and CDR2 SFDVKD come from the germline V gene. CDR3 nucleotide sequence: TGTGCCACCAGTGAGGGGGGACAGACCTCAATGGGGGCCAACGTCCTGACTTTC. Translation: CATSEGGQTSMGANVLTF.

V usage is TRBV28 and J usage is TRBJ2-7; D is possibly TRBD2 (6 bases). V was trimmed by 2 bases and J by 6 bases, leaving 20 bases between them. This CDR3 is built from 16 residues. Germline values: CDR1 MDHEN, CDR2 SYDVKM. The CDR3 DNA sequence: TGTGCCAGCAGTTTAAGTGTTGGGGGGAGTCTGCGCGAGCAGTACTTC. It is translated as CASSLSVGGSLREQYF.

This sequence joins TRBV28 and TRBJ1-6; TRBD1 matches at 8 bases. The CDR3 has 16 amino acids. Germline-derived CDR1 and CDR2 are MDHEN and SYDVKM. The J segment lost 6 bases and the V segment lost 4 bases, leaving 8 bases of the junction unmatched. CDR3 bases: TGTGCCAGCAGTTCACCCACAGGGGGTGGTAATTCACCCCTCCACTTT. Translating gives CASSSPTGGGNSPLHF.

V gene TRBV7-3 combines with J gene TRBJ2-1, with TRBD2 identical over 8 bases. This CDR3 region has 16 residues. CDR1 is SGHTA and CDR2 is FQGTGA in the germline V gene. V was pared by 4 bases and J by 0 bases, with 5 bases of the junction left unmatched. The CDR3 DNA sequence: TGTGCCAGCAGCTCAGCAACTAGCGGCTCCTACAATGAGCAGTTCTTC. It is translated as CASSSATSGSYNEQFF.